Below, 16 T cell receptor beta chains from the same sample are listed, as sequenced in a study of cytomegalovirus exposure and HLA in healthy donors. With 60 Vbeta and 13 Jbeta primers, the PCR was carried out. The data were produced by immunoSEQ multiplex PCR, yet TCRdb's version contains in-frame clones alone and is incomplete. The repertoire has 100,000 to 150,000 clones, around 81% of them found once; the top ten carry around 1.9%. The sample consisted of PBMCs. Receptor source: a woman in her forties or fifties in good health and CMV-seronegative.

With respect to this clone: At one end, the junction sequence differs from germline, possibly due to a read error. The genes are TRBV6-1 and TRBJ1-5; D may be TRBD1 (6 bases). Germline CDR1 and CDR2: MNHNS and SASEGT. This CDR3 contains 15 residues. CDR3 coding DNA: TGTGCCAGCATTGGGAGACAGGTGGGCGACCAGCCCCAGAATTTT. Amino acid sequence: CASIGRQVGDQPQNF.

The chain joins TRBV21-1 to TRBJ2-7; the table gives TRBD2 as D, unverified against the DNA. TRBV21-1 is listed as a pseudogene. The CDR3 has 13 amino acids. The DNA for the CDR3 is TGTGCCAGCGGGGGGGGCAGCTCCTACGAGCAGTACGTC. This gives the protein CASGGGSSYEQYV.

The chain combines TRBV19 with TRBJ1-1, with TRBD1 matching 7 bases. From germline, CDR1 is LNHDA and CDR2 SQIVND (reference sequence). Losses at the gene ends were 7 bases for V and 0 bases for J; bases not matched to a gene: 11. The CDR3 loop spans 16 amino acids. The CDR3 DNA reads as TGTGCCAGTAAAATCTCGGGACAGATCATGAACACTGAAGCTTTCTTT. It yields the protein CASKISGQIMNTEAFF.

The V and J genes are TRBV19 and TRBJ2-2, with no clear D. V lost 0 bases and J 5 bases, leaving 7 bases between the germline ends. This CDR3 is 14 amino acids long. Per germline, CDR1 LNHDA and CDR2 SQIVND (reference sequence). The DNA of the CDR3 is TGTGCCAGTAGTATAGAAGGCGGAACCGGGGAGCTGTTTTTT. Translation gives CASSIEGGTGELFF.

This chain joins TRBV7-2 and TRBJ2-2; D is perhaps TRBD1 (5 bases). The V and J ends lost 5 bases and 5 bases respectively, with 9 bases between them. The length of the CDR3 is 13 residues. CDR1 and CDR2 (germline): SGHTA, FQGNSA. The CDR3 DNA is TGTGCCAGCAGCCCGAGACAGACCGGGGAGCTGTTTTTT. This encodes CASSPRQTGELFF.

This clone came up a few times. V and J are TRBV6-1 and TRBJ1-1, with D possibly TRBD1 on 5 matching bases. Germline V CDR1 and CDR2: MNHNS, SASEGT. The CDR3 runs to 14 residues. The V end lost 2 bases, the J end lost 0 bases, and 7 bases lay between the germline ends. The CDR3 here is CASSERGMNTEAFF. The CDR3, as DNA: TGTGCCAGCAGTGAAAGGGGTATGAACACTGAAGCTTTCTTT.

Only a few counts were recorded for this clone. The chain recombines TRBV7-3 with TRBJ1-1, with TRBD1 identical over 9 bases. Germline assignment: CDR1 SGHTA and CDR2 FQGTGA. The V gene end was trimmed by 3 bases and the J gene end by 3 bases; junction bases not matched to a gene: 2. The CDR3 length is 14 residues. The chain's CDR3 is CASSFRDRDTEAFF. The CDR3 DNA reads TGTGCCAGCAGCTTCCGGGACAGGGACACTGAAGCTTTCTTT.

The genes are TRBV9 and TRBJ1-1; D is perhaps TRBD1 (5 bases). V gave up 0 bases and J gave up 1 base, with 13 bases separating them. Germline loops: CDR1 SGDLS, CDR2 YYNGEE. The CDR3 contains 16 residues. CDR3 region: CASSVVGGDGNTEAFF. The CDR3 region has the DNA TGTGCCAGCAGCGTAGTGGGGGGGGACGGGAACACTGAAGCTTTCTTT.

This chain joins TRBV5-6 and TRBJ2-2, with TRBD2 identical over 13 bases. V gave up 4 bases and J gave up 7 bases; unmatched junction bases: 10. This CDR3 comprises 17 residues. The germline gives CDR1 SGHDT, CDR2 YYEEEE. The CDR3 DNA follows: TGTGCCAGCAGCCCGGGACTAGCGGGGCCTTTCGGCGGGGAGCTGTTTTTT. Encoded protein: CASSPGLAGPFGGELFF.

Note on this clone: At one of its ends the junction is not consistent with the germline gene, which may arise from a read error. This chain joins TRBV4-2 and TRBJ2-2; 10 bases fit TRBD1. The CDR3 has 16 residues. Germline V gene lookup returns CDR1 LGHNA and CDR2 YNFKEQ. The CDR3 region has the DNA TGTGCCAGCAGCAAAGAGGGGACAGGGGAAGGCGGGGAGCTGTTTTTT. Protein product: CASSKEGTGEGGELFF.

This rearrangement joins TRBV25-1 to TRBJ2-1, with D possibly matching TRBD1 (6 bases). There are 14 residues in the CDR3. CDR1 is MGHDK, CDR2 SYGVNS, per germline. Between the trimmed V and J ends, which lost 1 base and 6 bases, there was a span of 10 bases. The CDR3 nucleotides read TGTGCCAGCAGTGAATCCGGCAGGGGCAATGAGCAGTTCTTC. This codes for CASSESGRGNEQFF.

In this sample, this clone turned up once. V gene TRBV27 combines with J gene TRBJ1-5; weak D call: TRBD1 (6 bases). The CDR3 runs to 12 residues. Looked up from germline, CDR1 is MNHEY and CDR2 is SMNVEV (reference sequence). The germline V and J ends were trimmed by 2 bases and 7 bases, with 6 bases remaining between them. The chain's CDR3 is CASSLGGQPQHF. CDR3 DNA: TGTGCCAGCAGTTTAGGGGGCCAGCCCCAGCATTTT.

The chain has TRBV2 and TRBJ2-5; TRBD2 aligns across 7 bases. The V and J ends lost 7 bases and 2 bases, in that order; junction bases with no gene match: 4. In germline, CDR1 is SNHLY, CDR2 FYNNEI. The CDR3 totals 13 residues. For the CDR3, the DNA is TGTGCCAGCACACTAGCGAGACAAGAGACCCAGTACTTC. Its translation is CASTLARQETQYF.

This clone was seen a few times. The rearrangement joins TRBV5-1 to TRBJ2-5; D is perhaps TRBD1 (5 bases). Per the germline V gene, CDR1 is SGHRS and CDR2 is YFSETQ. CDR3 size: 15 residues. Trimming cost V 0 bases and J 4 bases, with 13 bases left between them. The CDR3 is CASSLGTAGRETQYF. CDR3 DNA: TGCGCCAGCAGCTTGGGGACGGCAGGGCGAGAGACCCAGTACTTC.

The chain employs TRBV4-1 and TRBJ2-7, with TRBD2 identical over 11 bases. Per the germline V gene, CDR1 is MGHRA and CDR2 is YSYEKL. The CDR3 is 15 residues long. J lost 4 bases, V lost 2 bases, and 4 bases had no gene match. CDR3: CASSQPPSGRYEQYF. CDR3 sequence (DNA): TGCGCCAGCAGCCAACCCCCTAGCGGGAGGTACGAGCAGTACTTC.

The gene calls are TRBV21-1 and TRBJ2-2; TRBD1 is the table's D call, not checked against the DNA. TRBV21-1 is given as a pseudogene. The CDR3 totals 14 residues. CDR3 amino acids: CASTLTANTGELFF. CDR3 nucleotide sequence: TGTGCCAGCACCCTTACAGCAAACACCGGGGAGCTGTTTTTT.